This section outlines one T cell receptor (beta chain) sequence together with its context. The sample originates from a study of blood T cell repertoires in COVID-19. In the study overall: The cDNA or gDNA used as material had been derived from T cells, B-cell-depleted T cells, or PBMCs.

The CDR3 is 17 residues long. Germline V lookup: CDR1 SGHTA, CDR2 FQGTGA. Between the trimmed V and J ends, which lost 6 bases and 0 bases, there was a span of 19 bases. Sequencing used immunoSEQ multiplex PCR; TCRdb keeps in-frame clones, though not all of them. The table shows approximately 82,000 clones, with more than 70% occurring only once. Sequencing input: peripheral blood. This TCR was recovered from an older woman with acute or convalescent COVID-19. The chain links TRBV7-3 to TRBJ2-3, with D perhaps matching TRBD1 (6 bases). The CDR3 coding sequence is TGTGCCAGCAGTAGAGGGGCAGGGGATTTTAGCACAGATACGCAGTATTTT. It translates to CASSRGAGDFSTDTQYF.